Listed below are T cell receptor beta chains from one sample, sequenced in a study of T cell responses to AZD1222 COVID-19 vaccine. Generated by immunoSEQ multiplex PCR, the TCRdb table keeps only in-frame clones and is missing some. This table has fewer than 200,000 clones, around nine tenths appearing once. This specimen was peripheral blood, taken 28 days after the second dose of the MenACWY control vaccine. These TCRs come from an adult who received the MenACWY meningococcal vaccine as a control. CDR3s include the opening cysteine and the closing phenylalanine or tryptophan. D genes are given only for firm matches. Part of the rows lack a size; the others show once, few, many or a class for expanded clones.

V	size	length	J	D	DNA	CDR3
TRBV19	.	15	TRBJ1-1	.	TGTGCCAGTAGTATTTGGGGCGGAATGAACACTGAAGCTTTCTTT	CASSIWGGMNTEAFF
TRBV15	.	15	TRBJ1-4	.	TGTGCCACCAGCAGAGGGCCCGCTTCCAATGAAAAACTGTTTTTT	CATSRGPASNEKLFF
TRBV10-2	.	14	TRBJ1-1	.	TGCGCCTCTCAGGGGAATCTTGGATCCTTTACGGCTTTCTTT	CASQGNLGSFTAFF
TRBV7-3	.	13	TRBJ1-2	.	TGTGCCAGCAGCTTAATGTCCGGTCATGGCTACACCTTC	CASSLMSGHGYTF
TRBV23-1	.	17	TRBJ2-1	.	TGCGCCAGCAGTCAATCGCACACAGGGATCTCCTACAATGAGCAGTTCTTC	CASSQSHTGISYNEQFF
TRBV9	once	13	TRBJ2-2	.	TGTGCCAGCAGCCCGAGGACCGGCGGGGAGCTGTTTTTT	CASSPRTGGELFF
TRBV6-6	.	12	TRBJ2-7	.	TGTGCCAGCAGTTACGGGACAAGAGAGCAGTACTTC	CASSYGTREQYF
TRBV11-2	.	19	TRBJ2-1	TRBD2	TGTGCCAGCAGCTTAGATCAAGGAGCGGGAGGGCTACCCTACAATGAGCAGTTCTTC	CASSLDQGAGGLPYNEQFF
TRBV19	.	17	TRBJ1-5	.	TGTGCCAGTACCAACCCAATGACGTCAAATAGCAATCAGCCCCAGCATTTT	CASTNPMTSNSNQPQHF
TRBV9	.	15	TRBJ2-1	TRBD2	TGTGCCAGCAGCGCTCGGACTAGCGGGAGTAATGAGCAGTTCTTC	CASSARTSGSNEQFF
TRBV7-2	.	12	TRBJ2-5	.	TGTGCCAGCAGCATCCCGACAGGCCCGGAGTACTTC	CASSIPTGPEYF
TRBV29-1	once	13	TRBJ2-6	.	TGCAGCGTTGAGGGGGCCGGGGCCAACGTCCTGACTTTC	CSVEGAGANVLTF
TRBV19	.	14	TRBJ1-4	.	TGTGCCAGTAGTATTGTGGCAGGGAGGGAAAAACTGTTTTTT	CASSIVAGREKLFF
TRBV28	.	12	TRBJ2-1	.	TGTGCCAGCCGCCTCTTAGCTGATGAGCAGTTCTTC	CASRLLADEQFF
TRBV5-8	.	15	TRBJ1-5	.	TGTGCCAGCAGCCTGGGCGGGCGGGTCCATCAGCCCCAGCATTTT	CASSLGGRVHQPQHF
TRBV29-1	.	14	TRBJ2-3	.	TGCAGCTCAGACAGGGCGGGAATGGGAGATACGCAGTATTTT	CSSDRAGMGDTQYF
TRBV12-3/TRBV12-4	.	12	TRBJ1-1	.	TGTGCCAGCAGCTTCGGGGGCACTGAAGCTTTCTTT	CASSFGGTEAFF
TRBV12-2	.	16	TRBJ2-7	.	TGTGCAAGTCGCACCAGTGGACTAGCGGGATCCTACGAGCAGTACTTC	CASRTSGLAGSYEQYF
TRBV9	medium-sized	14	TRBJ1-5	.	TGTGCCAGCAGCGGCGAGGGGGAGAATCAGCCCCAGCATTTT	CASSGEGENQPQHF
TRBV14	.	16	TRBJ1-4	.	TGTGCCAGCAGCCAAGTCCCCCAGGCAACTAATGAAAAACTGTTTTTT	CASSQVPQATNEKLFF
TRBV9	.	15	TRBJ1-3	.	TGTGCCAGCAGCGTTTCAGGGGAATCTGGAAACACCATATATTTT	CASSVSGESGNTIYF
TRBV7-2	once	16	TRBJ1-5	TRBD1	TGTGCCAGCAGCTTAGTGACAGGGGCCCGCGGGCAGCCCCAGCATTTT	CASSLVTGARGQPQHF
TRBV3-1/TRBV3-2	.	16	TRBJ2-5	TRBD1	TGTGCCAGCAGCCCCTATTCGACAGGGACCCAAGAGACCCAGTACTTC	CASSPYSTGTQETQYF
TRBV7-2	once	15	TRBJ1-2	TRBD1	TGTGCCAGCAGCGTGACAGGGGGCAATTACTATGGCTACACCTTC	CASSVTGGNYYGYTF
TRBV30	.	15	TRBJ2-3	.	TGTGCCTGGAGTCTACGGGGGACGACTCCAGATACGCAGTATTTT	CAWSLRGTTPDTQYF
TRBV7-2	.	15	TRBJ2-1	TRBD1	TGTGCCAGCAGCTTGACAGGGGTCAGGGGCAATGAGCAGTTCTTC	CASSLTGVRGNEQFF
TRBV7-3	.	15	TRBJ2-1	TRBD2	TGTGCCAGCAGCCCCCGACTAGCGGGAGCACCCGAGCAGTTCTTC	CASSPRLAGAPEQFF
TRBV3-1/TRBV3-2	.	16	TRBJ1-1	TRBD1	TGTGCCAGCAGCCAGTGGGGGACAGGGAGGGTCACTGAAGCTTTCTTT	CASSQWGTGRVTEAFF
TRBV4-1	.	16	TRBJ1-3	.	TGCGCCAGCAGCCAAGTCCCCGGGGGCTCTGGAAACACCATATATTTT	CASSQVPGGSGNTIYF
TRBV18	.	16	TRBJ2-2	TRBD2	TGTGCCAGCGGGGGACTAGCGGGAGCGAACACCGGGGAGCTGTTTTTT	CASGGLAGANTGELFF
TRBV5-1	few	14	TRBJ1-2	.	TGCGCCAGCAGCTTAGCAGTCTCGGGGGATGGCTACACCTTC	CASSLAVSGDGYTF
TRBV21-1	.	12	TRBJ1-1	.	TGTGCCAGCCGGGGGGAGAACACTGAAGCTTTCTTT	CASRGENTEAFF
TRBV30	.	14	TRBJ2-7	.	TGTGCCTGGAGTGAGGCCCGATTCTCCTACGAGCAGTACTTC	CAWSEARFSYEQYF
TRBV9	few	12	TRBJ2-1	.	TGTGCCAGCAGCGTAGGCCTCAATGAGCAGTTCTTC	CASSVGLNEQFF
TRBV27	.	15	TRBJ1-2	.	TGTGCCCGCCCGCGGTGGGTCAGCTACACCTATGGCTACACCTTC	CARPRWVSYTYGYTF
TRBV28	once	11	TRBJ2-7	.	TGTGCCAGCAGACAAACCTACGAGCAGTACTTC	CASRQTYEQYF
TRBV30	.	13	TRBJ2-1	.	TGTGCCTCTCCCGGGACATCCTACAATGAGCAGTTCTTC	CASPGTSYNEQFF
TRBV12-3/TRBV12-4	.	13	TRBJ1-2	.	TGTGCCAGCAGTTTGAGGGTTAACTATGGCTACACCTTC	CASSLRVNYGYTF
TRBV9	.	14	TRBJ1-1	TRBD1	TGTGCCAGCAGCGGACAGGGTCGGAACACTGAAGCTTTCTTT	CASSGQGRNTEAFF
TRBV4-3	.	14	TRBJ2-1	.	TGCGCCAGCAGCCAAGACTCAAGCCGGAATGAGCAGTTCTTC	CASSQDSSRNEQFF
TRBV6-5	.	14	TRBJ1-2	TRBD1	TGTGCCAGCAGTTCCCAGGGGGTGGTCGGAGGCTACACCTTC	CASSSQGVVGGYTF
TRBV5-1	.	15	TRBJ2-1	TRBD2	TGCGCCAGCAGCCCGGGACTAGCGGGAGACAATGAGCAGTTCTTC	CASSPGLAGDNEQFF
TRBV7-6	.	14	TRBJ1-3	.	TGTGCCAGCAGCTCCACAGGGAGTGGGAACACCATATATTTT	CASSSTGSGNTIYF
TRBV29-1	.	15	TRBJ1-5	TRBD1	TGCAGCGTGTCAGCAGGGGGTGGCAGCAATCAGCCCCAGCATTTT	CSVSAGGGSNQPQHF
TRBV5-6	.	13	TRBJ1-3	.	TGTGCCAGCAGCTTACCCTCGGGAAACACCATATATTTT	CASSLPSGNTIYF
TRBV6-5	.	13	TRBJ2-4	.	TGTGCCAGCAAAACGGCAGGTTTAAACATTCAGTACTTC	CASKTAGLNIQYF
TRBV2	once	13	TRBJ1-1	.	TGTGCCAGCACCGACCAGCCGAACACTGAAGCTTTCTTT	CASTDQPNTEAFF
TRBV5-1	.	14	TRBJ2-5	TRBD1	TGCGCCAGCAGCTTCGGACAGGGGCAAGAGACCCAGTACTTC	CASSFGQGQETQYF
TRBV18	once	15	TRBJ2-7	.	TGTGCCAGCTCACCCGGGACCTCGGGACTCTACGAGCAGTACTTC	CASSPGTSGLYEQYF
TRBV5-1	.	15	TRBJ2-7	.	TGCGCCAGCAGCTTGGAACCCGCCGCCGCCTACGAGCAGTACTTC	CASSLEPAAAYEQYF
TRBV7-3	.	14	TRBJ2-2	TRBD2	TGTGCCAGCAGCGCTAGCGGGATCGGCGGGGAGCTGTTTTTT	CASSASGIGGELFF
TRBV9	.	14	TRBJ2-1	TRBD2	TGTGCCAGCAGCCCCAGACTAGCGGGAAATGAGCAGTTCTTC	CASSPRLAGNEQFF
TRBV3-1/TRBV3-2	.	13	TRBJ1-2	.	TGTGCCAGCAGCCAAGGGGGCCAGTATGGCTACACCTTC	CASSQGGQYGYTF